The T cell receptor beta chain described here comes from a study of cytomegalovirus exposure and HLA in healthy donors. Study information: There were nearly 120 million unique TCR beta sequences, drawn from approximately 180 million T cells, in an earlier analysis.

The germline V and J ends were trimmed by 3 bases and 4 bases, with 5 bases remaining between them. The germline CDR1 and CDR2 sequences are SGDLS and YYNGEE. The CDR3 runs to 12 residues. Donors likely had unrecorded immune exposures despite being nominally healthy when sampled. The PCR made use of 60 Vbeta and 13 Jbeta primers. Profiled with immunoSEQ multiplex PCR; TCRdb holds only in-frame clones, not every one. In total, the table holds around 50,000 clones. The gene calls are TRBV9 and TRBJ1-3, with a weak D call TRBD1 (5 bases). The sequenced sample was PBMCs. The clonotype comes from a male donor in good health and CMV-seronegative. Written as DNA, the CDR3 is TGTGCCAGCAGCGACAGGGGAAACACCATATATTTT. Encoded protein: CASSDRGNTIYF. Using reference TRBV9 and TRBJ1-3 for the parts outside the CDR3, the full variable domain is DSGVTQTPKHLITATGQRVTLRCSPRSGDLSVYWYQQSLDQGLQFLIQYYNGEERAKGNILERFSAQQFPDLHSELNLSSLELGDSALYFCASSDRGNTIYFGEGSWLTVV.